The clone carrying this T cell receptor (beta chain) has more than one count but fewer than ten. The data originate from a study of early T cells in non-severe SARS-CoV-2 infection. Study overall: Alpha and beta chains were unpaired, from unsorted whole-blood bulk RNA.

V lost 6 bases and J lost 4, with 10 bases in between. Germline-derived CDR1 and CDR2 are MNHEY and SMNVEV (reference sequence). CDR3 size: 13 residues. TCRdb used MiXCR to reprocess the 5' RACE reads, holding one entry per CDR3 protein. The sample yields 60,000 or so distinct CDR3 sequences, about 15% seen once. The rearrangement uses TRBV27 and TRBJ1-5; D call uncertain. The starting material was whole blood, obtained at baseline. This receptor was taken from an adult who was a healthcare worker with PCR-confirmed SARS-CoV-2 infection or an uninfected control (not recorded which). CDR3: CASSLLENQPQHF. The CDR3 bases are TGTGCCAGCAGCCTATTGGAGAATCAGCCCCAGCATTTT.